This entry concerns a single T cell receptor beta chain. Participants, about 18 to 90 years old, spanned 25 or so US areas. Membership in each cohort depended on participant-reported clinical history. This entry is derived from a study of blood T cell repertoires in COVID-19. Background on the study: Recovery among Cohort 3 donors was established by two negative PCRs, clearance, or symptom resolution.

The germline V gene has CDR1 PRHDT and CDR2 FYEKMQ (reference sequence). The CDR3 length is 15 residues. With 3 bases clipped from V and 5 bases from J, the junction kept 8 bases outside the gene matches. In the source study's methods: Amplification of reference gene primers was used by the study to estimate nucleated cell counts. Using immunoSEQ multiplex PCR, the repertoire was profiled, and TCRdb retains in-frame clones only, with some absent. Clonal size and the V and J genes are those of that table, whereas D and trimming came from the DNA. The sample consists of fewer than 200,000 clones, roughly 86% of them appearing once.

The source is a woman between 35 and 50 years old in a cohort exposed to, infected with or recovered from COVID-19 (not recorded which). What was sequenced was PBMCs or T cells enriched from blood (not recorded which). The chain has TRBV13 and TRBJ1-2, with TRBD1 matching over 8 bases. DNA for the CDR3: TGTGCCAGCAGCTTCCCTTCGACAGGGGAATATGGCTACACCTTC. This encodes CASSFPSTGEYGYTF.